One and the same sample provided the 7 T cell receptor beta chains below, sequenced in a study of blood T cell repertoires in COVID-19. Generated by immunoSEQ multiplex PCR, the TCRdb table keeps only in-frame clones and is missing some. The sample consists of about 52,000 clones, more than 75% of them appearing once. The sample comprised peripheral blood. The receptors stem from a human donor with active COVID-19. The donor label of this sample is uncertain.

The J gene is TRBJ2-1, the V gene TRBV5-1, with D perhaps TRBD1 (6 bases). The CDR3 consists of 14 residues. The V end lost 4 bases, the J end lost 7 bases, and 15 bases lay between the germline ends. In germline, CDR1 is SGHRS, CDR2 YFSETQ. Here the CDR3 reads CASSIQQGWNEQFF. CDR3 DNA: TGCGCCAGCAGCATTCAACAGGGTTGGAATGAGCAGTTCTTC.

This chain uses TRBV7-2 with TRBJ2-1; 12 bases match TRBD2. Per the germline V gene, CDR1 is SGHTA and CDR2 is FQGNSA. J lost 3 bases, V lost 5 bases, and 2 bases had no gene match. The CDR3 is 15 amino acids. The CDR3 nucleotides are TGTGCCAGCAGCCCGACTAGCGGGGGCTACAATGAGCAGTTCTTC. Amino acids: CASSPTSGGYNEQFF. Using reference TRBV7-2 and TRBJ2-1 for the parts outside the CDR3, the full variable domain is GAGVSQSPSNKVTEKGKDVELRCDPISGHTALYWYRQSLGQGLEFLIYFQGNSAPDKSGLPSDRFSAERTGGSVSTLTIQRTQQEDSAVYLCASSPTSGGYNEQFFGPGTRLTVL.

This clone was counted a few times. The CDR3 nucleotides read TGTGCCAGCAGCTTATCGGGAGGGGTTAGCACAGATACGCAGTATTTT. It specifies CASSLSGGVSTDTQYF. This sequence joins TRBV5-4 and TRBJ2-3; 8 bases are shared with TRBD2. Per the germline V gene, CDR1 is SGHNT and CDR2 is YYREEE (reference sequence). The J segment lost 0 bases and the V segment lost 2 bases, leaving 5 bases of the junction unmatched. This CDR3 spans 16 amino acids.

In nucleotides, the CDR3 is TGTGCCAGCAGCTTTTTTCCAGGGGGGAACTATGGCTACACCTTC. Its translation is CASSFFPGGNYGYTF. The genes are TRBV5-6 and TRBJ1-2; 7 bases agree with TRBD1. The length of the CDR3 is 15 residues. Trimming at V came to 2 bases and at J to 2 bases, leaving 6 bases not matched to a gene. Germline CDR1 SGHDT, CDR2 YYEEEE.

V gene TRBV12-5 combines with J gene TRBJ2-3, with 8 nucleotides matching TRBD2. This CDR3 region has 13 residues. CDR1 and CDR2 (germline): LGHNT, FRNRAP. J was trimmed by 1 base and V by 7 bases; bases with no gene match: 1. The CDR3: CASAAGGTDTQYF. In DNA form, the CDR3 reads TGTGCTAGTGCAGCGGGGGGCACAGATACGCAGTATTTT.

The genes are TRBV27 and TRBJ2-2, with 7 bases matching TRBD1. From germline, CDR1 is MNHEY and CDR2 SMNVEV (reference sequence). V was clipped by 5 bases and J by 7 bases; unmatched bases: 7. CDR3 size: 14 residues. CDR3 sequence reads: CASSMGQLFGELFF. CDR3 nucleotide sequence: TGTGCCAGCAGTATGGGACAGCTCTTCGGGGAGCTGTTTTTT.

The V gene is TRBV19, the J gene TRBJ1-1; D gene uncertain. This CDR3 has 15 residues. Per the germline V gene, CDR1 is LNHDA and CDR2 is SQIVND (reference sequence). V lost 0 bases, J lost 6 bases, and 14 bases lay in between. DNA for the CDR3: TGTGCCAGTAGTATAGAGGAGGGAGCCGGGCCTGAAGCTTTCTTT. Translation gives CASSIEEGAGPEAFF.